This passage covers 28 T cell receptor beta chains from one sample sequenced in a study of cytomegalovirus exposure and HLA in healthy donors. 60 Vbeta and 13 Jbeta primers were used in PCR. Data came from immunoSEQ multiplex PCR; TCRdb stores just in-frame clones and leaves some out. The table lists around 53,000 clones, around four fifths of them singletons. Sequencing used PBMCs. The receptors were sampled from a man aged 50-60 years in good health and CMV-seronegative.

The chain joins TRBV6-6 to TRBJ1-1, with TRBD1 identical over 7 bases. The ends lost 5 bases at V and 6 bases at J; junction bases unmatched: 3. This CDR3 is built from 12 residues. The germline CDR1 and CDR2 sequences are MNHNY and SVGAGI (reference sequence). In DNA form, the CDR3 reads TGTGCCAGCAGTCGACAGGGCTCTGAAGCTTTCTTT. Translating it yields CASSRQGSEAFF.

The chain joins TRBV5-3 to TRBJ2-1, with no clear D. TRBV5-3 is given ORF status, its function remaining uncertain. CDR3 length: 14 amino acids. The V end lost 4 bases, the J end lost 2 bases, and 10 bases lay between the germline ends. CDR3 in amino acids: CARSMTVPYNEQFF. The DNA for the CDR3 is TGTGCCAGAAGCATGACTGTCCCCTACAATGAGCAGTTCTTC.

The gene calls are TRBV7-8 and TRBJ1-2; D may be TRBD1 (5 bases). CDR1 and CDR2 from the germline V gene are SGHVS and FQNEAQ. CDR3 length: 14 residues. Trimming stripped 5 bases from V and 8 bases from J, with 18 bases between. The DNA for the CDR3 is TGTGCCAGCAGCACCCTGGGGGGTTTGCGGGGCTACACCTTC. Its translation: CASSTLGGLRGYTF.

In this sample, this clone turned up once. J is TRBJ2-3 and V is TRBV30, with D hard to call. Trimming removed 1 base from V and 6 bases from J, with 8 bases in between. Germline values: CDR1 GTSNPN, CDR2 SVGIG (reference sequence). This CDR3 comprises 12 residues. The chain's CDR3 is CAWSAQADTQYF. The CDR3 DNA reads TGTGCCTGGAGTGCCCAAGCGGATACGCAGTATTTT.

This sequence joins TRBV5-1 and TRBJ1-2, with 9 bases that match TRBD1. This CDR3 contains 15 residues. V was pared by 4 bases and J by 4 bases, with 8 bases of the junction left unmatched. Germline CDR1 is SGHRS and CDR2 is YFSETQ. In nucleotides, the CDR3 is TGCGCCAGCAGCGACCCTGGGACAGGGTTCTATGGCTACACCTTC. Its protein product is CASSDPGTGFYGYTF. Combining the CDR3 with reference TRBV5-1 and TRBJ1-2 gives the whole variable domain KAGVTQTPRYLIKTRGQQVTLSCSPISGHRSVSWYQQTPGQGLQFLFEYFSETQRNKGNFPGRFSGRQFSNSRSEMNVSTLELGDSALYLCASSDPGTGFYGYTFGSGTRLTVV.

The genes are TRBV13 and TRBJ1-1; TRBD1 is a possible D gene (5 bases). CDR3 size: 16 residues. Trimming took off 0 bases at V and 5 bases at J, with 16 bases between the two ends. Per the germline V gene, CDR1 is PRHDT and CDR2 is FYEKMQ (reference sequence). CDR3 DNA: TGTGCCAGCAGCTTAGGAGGGGTGGCCCTTCCGACTGAAGCTTTCTTT. Translated, it gives CASSLGGVALPTEAFF.

This clone appeared a single time. V and J are TRBV5-4 and TRBJ2-3; D may be TRBD2 (6 bases). V was pared by 6 bases and J by 2 bases, with 10 bases between. This CDR3 region has 13 residues. CDR1 and CDR2 from the germline V gene are SGHNT and YYREEE (reference sequence). The DNA of the CDR3 is TGTGCCAGCAAGGAGGGCTACACAGATACGCAGTATTTT. As protein: CASKEGYTDTQYF.

CDR3 amino acids: CASSLVKWGREGDTEAFF. In DNA form, the CDR3 reads TGTGCCAGCAGCTTGGTAAAATGGGGTAGGGAAGGGGACACTGAAGCTTTCTTT. The J gene is TRBJ1-1, the V gene TRBV5-6, with a possible D match to TRBD1 (5 bases). The CDR3 is made up of 18 amino acids. The ends were cut back, 0 bases at V and 3 bases at J, with 21 bases in the middle. CDR1 and CDR2 from the germline V gene are SGHDT and YYEEEE.

V and J are TRBV5-6 and TRBJ1-2; no clear D gene. The CDR3 extends over 11 amino acids. Germline V lookup: CDR1 SGHDT, CDR2 YYEEEE. Trimming pared 3 bases from V and 8 bases from J, leaving 8 bases between. The CDR3 nucleotides read TGTGCCAGCAGCTCGTCGGGGGGCTACACCTTC. Amino acids: CASSSSGGYTF.

This clone was seen more than once but under ten times. The chain links TRBV6-5 to TRBJ2-7; 7 bases are shared with TRBD1. Germline lookup yields CDR1 MNHEY and CDR2 SVGAGI. Trimming cost V 6 bases and J 1 base; bases outside gene matches: 9. The CDR3 extends over 15 amino acids. The CDR3 DNA follows: TGTGCCAGCAGGATGACGACAGGGTCATCCTACGAGCAGTACTTC. Its translation: CASRMTTGSSYEQYF.

V is TRBV28 and J is TRBJ1-3; D is ambiguous. The germline V gene encodes CDR1 MDHEN and CDR2 SYDVKM. The CDR3 length is 14 residues. V was pared by 6 bases and J by 1 base, with 10 bases between. The CDR3 sequence: CASRSTASGNTIYF. The CDR3 DNA reads TGTGCCAGCAGGTCCACAGCTTCTGGAAACACCATATATTTT.

This sequence joins TRBV7-6 and TRBJ1-1; 9 bases match TRBD1. The germline CDR1 and CDR2 sequences are SGHVS and FNYEAQ. V lost 7 bases to trimming and J lost 4 bases; unmatched junction nucleotides: 7. CDR3 length: 14 amino acids. The DNA for the CDR3 is TGTGCCAGCAAACGACAGGGGGTGTCCACTGAAGCTTTCTTT. Translating gives CASKRQGVSTEAFF.

To note about this clone: The sample carries other DNA sequences with the same CDR3. This chain connects TRBV7-8 to TRBJ1-1; 7 nucleotides match TRBD1. Trimming cost V 1 base and J 5 bases; bases outside gene matches: 7. Germline V gene sequence: CDR1 SGHVS, CDR2 FQNEAQ. This CDR3 is built from 15 residues. In nucleotides, the CDR3 is TGTGCCAGCAGCTTAGGGAGGACAGGAAGGACTGAAGCTTTCTTT. Encoded protein: CASSLGRTGRTEAFF.

The CDR3 loop reads CASSRPGQGNGYTF. The DNA for the CDR3 is TGTGCCAGTAGTAGACCGGGACAGGGAAATGGCTACACCTTC. The chain employs TRBV19 and TRBJ1-2; 9 nucleotides agree with TRBD1. With V trimmed by 4 bases and J by 6 bases, 6 bases remained unmatched. Germline CDR1 LNHDA, CDR2 SQIVND (reference sequence). The CDR3 contains 14 residues.

The CDR3 region is CASRGSAYSGEQYF. In DNA, the CDR3 is TGTGCCAGCCGGGGGTCTGCATATTCGGGAGAGCAGTACTTC. The V and J genes are TRBV6-5 and TRBJ2-7; possible D gene TRBD2, 6 bases. The ends were cut back, 8 bases at V and 7 bases at J, with 21 bases in the middle. The CDR3 has 14 amino acids. The V gene's germline CDR1 is MNHEY and CDR2 SVGAGI.

V gene TRBV5-6 combines with J gene TRBJ2-7, with 7 bases identical to TRBD2. The CDR3 is 15 residues long. Trimming at V came to 4 bases and at J to 3 bases, leaving 10 bases not matched to a gene. Germline V gene lookup returns CDR1 SGHDT and CDR2 YYEEEE. CDR3 in DNA: TGTGCCAGCAGCCGTGTGGAGGGACTAAACTACGAGCAGTACTTC. Its translation: CASSRVEGLNYEQYF.

V and J are TRBV6-1 and TRBJ2-7, with a possible D match to TRBD2 (7 bases). Germline V gene lookup returns CDR1 MNHNS and CDR2 SASEGT. Trimming stripped 6 bases from V and 1 base from J, with 16 bases between. CDR3 size: 15 residues. CDR3 nucleotide sequence: TGTGCCAGCAGAGGAACAGGGCGGGGGTCCTACGAGCAGTACTTC. Amino acids: CASRGTGRGSYEQYF.

The chain recombines TRBV5-1 with TRBJ2-3, with TRBD1 matching 9 bases. J gave up 1 base and V 0 bases, and 3 bases lay outside the gene matches. The CDR3 runs 16 residues. The germline CDR1 and CDR2 sequences are SGHRS and YFSETQ. CDR3 nucleotide sequence: TGCGCCAGCAGCTTGGGTGACAGGGGGGGCACAGATACGCAGTATTTT. This codes for CASSLGDRGGTDTQYF.

CDR3 DNA sequence: TGTGCCAGCAGCTTGGGACAGCTTGCGAACACTGAAGCTTTCTTT. As protein: CASSLGQLANTEAFF. The rearrangement uses TRBV5-4 and TRBJ1-1, with D perhaps TRBD1 (5 bases). Germline V gene data show CDR1 as SGHNT and CDR2 as YYREEE (reference sequence). Trimming removed 0 bases at V and 1 base at J, with 10 bases between. This CDR3 has 15 residues.

The chain employs TRBV5-4 and TRBJ1-4, with 9 positions matching TRBD1. This CDR3 comprises 14 residues. The V and J ends lost 3 bases and 6 bases, in that order; junction bases with no gene match: 3. Germline-derived CDR1 and CDR2 are SGHNT and YYREEE (reference sequence). The CDR3 sequence: CASSYRTGDEKLFF. CDR3 nucleotide sequence: TGTGCCAGCAGCTACCGGACAGGGGATGAAAAACTGTTTTTT.

This clone turned up a few times. The chain links TRBV6-5 to TRBJ2-5; no firm D call. V lost 0 bases, J lost 5 bases, and 4 bases lay in between. Germline-derived CDR1 and CDR2 are MNHEY and SVGAGI. This CDR3 region has 12 residues. The DNA of the CDR3 is TGTGCCAGCAGTTACTCCCCGGAGACCCAGTACTTC. Amino acids: CASSYSPETQYF.

J is TRBJ2-7 and V is TRBV6-4; 13 positions match TRBD2. Unmatched junction bases numbered 5, after V lost 1 base and J lost 5 bases. The CDR3 totals 16 residues. CDR1 MRHNA and CDR2 SNTAGT come from the germline V gene. Here the CDR3 reads CASSDLVGLAGHEQYF. DNA of the CDR3: TGTGCCAGCAGTGACTTGGTGGGACTAGCGGGGCACGAGCAGTACTTC.

This rearrangement joins TRBV7-3 to TRBJ2-1, with a possible D match to TRBD2 (6 bases). Trimming left V 3 bases short and J 4 bases short, with 16 bases between. This CDR3 is 16 amino acids long. Germline V gene lookup returns CDR1 SGHTA and CDR2 FQGTGA. DNA for the CDR3: TGTGCCAGCAGCTTCTCTGAGGGACTTCCATACAATGAGCAGTTCTTC. Amino acid sequence: CASSFSEGLPYNEQFF.

The rearrangement uses TRBV28 and TRBJ2-2; the match to TRBD2 covers 11 bases. V lost 5 bases to trimming and J lost 2 bases; unmatched junction nucleotides: 10. The CDR3 sequence is 18 residues long. The germline gives CDR1 MDHEN, CDR2 SYDVKM. The CDR3 bases are TGTGCCAGCAGTCTTCGGACTAGCGGGCCGTATAACACCGGGGAGCTGTTTTTT. This gives the protein CASSLRTSGPYNTGELFF.

The chain has TRBV7-2 and TRBJ2-1; a possible D gene is TRBD2 (6 bases). Per the germline V gene, CDR1 is SGHTA and CDR2 is FQGNSA. The CDR3 consists of 13 residues. The germline V and J ends were trimmed by 5 bases and 6 bases, with 11 bases remaining between them. The CDR3 region is CASSESSANEQFF. DNA of the CDR3: TGTGCCAGCAGCGAGTCTAGCGCCAATGAGCAGTTCTTC.

The rearrangement uses TRBV5-4 and TRBJ2-5, with no clear D. The germline gives CDR1 SGHNT, CDR2 YYREEE (reference sequence). The CDR3 is 14 residues long. Trimming removed 0 bases at V and 4 bases at J, with 10 bases between. For the CDR3, the DNA is TGTGCCAGCAGCTTGGCGGGTAGTCTAGAGACCCAGTACTTC. The encoded protein is CASSLAGSLETQYF. Based on the CDR3 plus reference TRBV5-4 and TRBJ2-5, the full variable domain is ETGVTQSPTHLIKTRGQQVTLRCSSQSGHNTVSWYQQALGQGPQFIFQYYREEENGRGNFPPRFSGLQFPNYSSELNVNALELDDSALYLCASSLAGSLETQYFGPGTRLLVL.

The rearrangement links TRBV6-5 to TRBJ2-5; D not certain. The CDR3 has 14 amino acids. The V gene's germline CDR1 is MNHEY and CDR2 SVGAGI. Between the trimmed V and J ends, which lost 2 bases and 2 bases, there was a span of 9 bases. CDR3 loop: CASSYGRQQETQYF. The CDR3 DNA follows: TGTGCCAGCAGTTACGGGCGCCAGCAAGAGACCCAGTACTTC.

The chain carries TRBV19 and TRBJ2-6, with a possible D match to TRBD1 (6 bases). Trimming removed 1 base at V and 4 bases at J, with 11 bases between. CDR1 LNHDA and CDR2 SQIVND come from the germline V gene (reference sequence). This CDR3 comprises 16 residues. The CDR3 loop reads CASSIVPGAGANVLTF. The CDR3 coding sequence is TGTGCCAGTAGTATAGTTCCAGGGGCAGGGGCCAACGTCCTGACTTTC.